This entry lists 10 T cell receptor beta chains sequenced from one sample in a study of CD8 T cells in Susac syndrome. Roughly 0.45 to 1 ug RNA was reverse transcribed with random hexamers. TCRdb re-analysed the immunoSEQ multiplex PCR reads in MiXCR, keeping a single row per CDR3 protein. The repertoire holds roughly 190,000 distinct CDR3 sequences, with roughly 90% as singletons. The sample was CD4+ T cells from PBMCs. These receptors were collected from a human donor with Susac syndrome.

The chain couples TRBV15 to TRBJ1-2; 11 bases line up with TRBD1. Germline lookup yields CDR1 LNHNV and CDR2 YYDKDF (reference sequence). After removal of 4 bases from V and 7 bases from J, the junction contained 17 bases not matched to a gene. This CDR3 is 18 amino acids long. CDR3 region: CATSKMDRGPFVVLGYTF. For the CDR3, the DNA is TGTGCCACCAGCAAAATGGACAGGGGGCCCTTTGTAGTGCTTGGCTACACCTTC.

This chain joins TRBV28 and TRBJ2-7; TRBD1 matches 8 bases. CDR3 length: 13 amino acids. The germline V gene has CDR1 MDHEN and CDR2 SYDVKM. Unmatched junction bases numbered 4, after V lost 7 bases and J lost 2 bases. The CDR3 nucleotides read TGTGCCAGCATGGCAGGGGGCACCTACGAGCAGTACTTC. Translation gives CASMAGGTYEQYF.

This chain links TRBV2 with TRBJ2-1, with D hard to call. CDR1 and CDR2 (germline): SNHLY, FYNNEI. V lost 5 bases to trimming and J lost 2 bases, with 10 bases between them. This CDR3 region has 14 residues. The CDR3 region has the DNA TGTGCCAGCAGTATTCGCCCCCCCTACAATGAGCAGTTCTTC. It codes for CASSIRPPYNEQFF.

This sequence joins TRBV28 and TRBJ1-3; maybe TRBD1 (6 bases). Trimming stripped 7 bases from V and 8 bases from J, with 24 bases between. CDR3 length: 16 residues. Germline V gene data show CDR1 as MDHEN and CDR2 as SYDVKM. The CDR3 DNA is TGTGCCAGCATTCAAAGGGGGGGGAAGGGAAGACACACCATATATTTT. Amino acids: CASIQRGGKGRHTIYF. Filled out from reference TRBV28 and TRBJ1-3, the complete variable domain reads DVKVTQSSRYLVKRTGEKVFLECVQDMDHENMFWYRQDPGLGLRLIYFSYDVKMKEKGDIPEGYSVSREKKERFSLILESASTNQTSMYLCASIQRGGKGRHTIYFGEGSWLTVV.

The chain links TRBV4-1 to TRBJ1-1; the D is unclear. V dropped 1 base and J dropped 6 bases, with 12 bases sitting between them. In germline, CDR1 is MGHRA, CDR2 YSYEKL. The CDR3 runs 14 residues. CDR3 DNA sequence: TGCGCCAGCAGCCAAGTAGGCGCTTTATCTGAAGCTTTCTTT. This sequence encodes CASSQVGALSEAFF.

The J gene is TRBJ1-2, the V gene TRBV7-9, with D possibly being TRBD1 (6 bases). V lost 3 bases and J 2 bases, leaving 10 bases between the germline ends. Germline CDR1 reads SEHNR; CDR2 reads FQNEAQ (reference sequence). This CDR3 comprises 14 residues. CDR3 protein: CASSLDSLNYGYTF. The CDR3 DNA reads TGTGCCAGCAGCTTGGACAGCCTGAACTATGGCTACACCTTC.

The chain couples TRBV4-2 to TRBJ1-5; tentatively, D is TRBD1 (5 bases). Germline CDR1 reads LGHNA; CDR2 reads YNFKEQ. V lost 1 base and J 0 bases, leaving 16 bases between the germline ends. The CDR3 length is 18 residues. The DNA of the CDR3 is TGTGCCAGCAGCCAAGCAGGGATTGAGAAATATAGCAATCAGCCCCAGCATTTT. Translated: CASSQAGIEKYSNQPQHF.

A single count supports this clonotype. The chain uses TRBV29-1 and TRBJ2-3; TRBD2 matches 10 bases. V lost 2 bases, J lost 11 bases, and 7 bases stayed unmatched. Germline V CDR1 and CDR2: SQVTM, ANQGSEA. The CDR3 runs 13 residues. The CDR3 loop is CSVEYSGGAGQYF. CDR3 in DNA: TGCAGCGTTGAATACAGCGGGGGGGCAGGGCAGTATTTT.

This chain connects TRBV2 to TRBJ2-3; D is unclear. CDR1 is SNHLY, CDR2 FYNNEI, per germline. This CDR3 comprises 12 residues. V was cut by 7 bases and J by 6 bases, with 11 bases left in between. The CDR3 DNA sequence: TGTGCCAGCACCCCCGGTGGGGATACGCAGTATTTT. Amino acids: CASTPGGDTQYF. Together with reference TRBV2 and TRBJ2-3, the CDR3 gives the full variable domain: EPEVTQTPSHQVTQMGQEVILRCVPISNHLYFYWYRQILGQKVEFLVSFYNNEISEKSEIFDDQFSVERPDGSNFTLKIRSTKLEDSAMYFCASTPGGDTQYFGPGTRLTVL.

This chain uses TRBV27 with TRBJ1-1; D is possibly TRBD1 (6 bases). Trimming stripped 3 bases from V and 4 bases from J, with 12 bases between. Germline V gene lookup returns CDR1 MNHEY and CDR2 SMNVEV (reference sequence). The CDR3 is made up of 14 amino acids. The CDR3 region has the DNA TGTGCCAGCAGTTTCTCGACAGGAGGCACTGAAGCTTTCTTT. Its translation: CASSFSTGGTEAFF.